A single sample gave rise to the 25 T cell receptor beta chains below, sequenced in a study of OX40 agonist ivuxolimab in advanced cancers. Assay: immunoSEQ multiplex PCR; the TCRdb copy retains only in-frame clones and omits some. The table shows about 40,000 clones, with around 83% occurring only once. This sample comprised CD4+ or CD8+ T cells sorted from blood, obtained in a trial of the OX40 agonist ivuxolimab. These receptors all come from an adult with an advanced solid tumor such as melanoma, head and neck, liver or kidney cancer.

The chain is built from TRBV5-6 and TRBJ2-7; unclear D gene. The CDR3 totals 14 residues. CDR1 is SGHDT and CDR2 is YYEEEE in the germline V gene. Trimming took 0 bases from V and 0 from J, leaving 7 bases between them. The CDR3 DNA reads as TGTGCCAGCAGCTTGGACAGTTACTCCTACGAGCAGTACTTC. Translating it yields CASSLDSYSYEQYF.

V and J are TRBV7-9 and TRBJ1-4, with no clear D. This CDR3 comprises 11 residues. Germline V gives CDR1 SEHNR, CDR2 FQNEAQ (reference sequence). Trimming took 1 base from V and 8 from J, leaving 2 bases between them. Here the CDR3 reads CASSLDEKLFF. CDR3 bases: TGTGCCAGCAGCTTAGACGAAAAACTGTTTTTT.

This chain connects TRBV5-6 to TRBJ2-1, with 7 bases fitting TRBD2. The germline V gene encodes CDR1 SGHDT and CDR2 YYEEEE. This CDR3 spans 15 amino acids. V was clipped by 2 bases and J by 5 bases; unmatched bases: 7. The CDR3 DNA reads TGTGCCAGCAGCTTCAGGGCGGGGGTACACAATGAGCAGTTCTTC. Translated: CASSFRAGVHNEQFF.

The CDR3 DNA reads as TGCGCCAGCAGCTTATCAGGATCTACTAGCACAGATACGCAGTATTTT. Encoded protein: CASSLSGSTSTDTQYF. The chain has TRBV5-1 and TRBJ2-3; the D is unclear. The V gene lost 2 bases and the J gene lost 0 bases, with 13 bases spanning the gap. This CDR3 has 16 residues. The V gene's germline CDR1 is SGHRS and CDR2 YFSETQ.

The chain employs TRBV19 and TRBJ1-4; perhaps TRBD1 as D (5 bases). Per germline, CDR1 LNHDA and CDR2 SQIVND (reference sequence). The CDR3 length is 15 residues. Between the trimmed V and J ends, which lost 7 bases and 11 bases, there was a span of 23 bases. The CDR3 reads CASISGKDVLGKLFF. The CDR3 nucleotides read TGTGCCAGTATCTCAGGGAAGGACGTCTTGGGGAAACTGTTTTTT.

The rearrangement joins TRBV7-3 to TRBJ2-2; possible D gene TRBD2, 8 bases. The germline V gene encodes CDR1 SGHTA and CDR2 FQGTGA. V lost 6 bases and J lost 4, with 18 bases in between. This CDR3 spans 16 amino acids. The CDR3 DNA reads as TGTGCCAGCAGGGGGAAGGGGGCGGGAGGCACCGGGGAGCTGTTTTTT. It encodes CASRGKGAGGTGELFF. Based on the CDR3 plus reference TRBV7-3 and TRBJ2-2, the full variable domain is GAGVSQTPSNKVTEKGKYVELRCDPISGHTALYWYRQSLGQGPEFLIYFQGTGAADDSGLPNDRFFAVRPEGSVSTLKIQRTERGDSAVYLCASRGKGAGGTGELFFGEGSRLTVL.

DNA of the CDR3: TGTGCCATCAGTGAGGGACAGGATAATGAAAAACTGTTTTTT. Translating gives CAISEGQDNEKLFF. The chain combines TRBV10-3 with TRBJ1-4; 7 nucleotides align to TRBD1. V gave up 2 bases and J gave up 4 bases; unmatched junction bases: 1. Germline V gene lookup returns CDR1 ENHRY and CDR2 SYGVKD. The CDR3 is made up of 14 amino acids.

The rearrangement joins TRBV18 to TRBJ2-5, with 11 positions matching TRBD2. Germline values: CDR1 KGHSH, CDR2 LQKENI. The CDR3 extends over 14 amino acids. The ends lost 5 bases at V and 2 bases at J; junction bases unmatched: 1. The CDR3 DNA reads as TGTGCCAGCTCAAGGACTAGCGGGCAAGAGACCCAGTACTTC. As protein: CASSRTSGQETQYF.

V and J are TRBV7-2 and TRBJ2-1; no definite D call. Germline V gives CDR1 SGHTA, CDR2 FQGNSA. The CDR3 consists of 13 residues. Trimming pared 4 bases from V and 6 bases from J, leaving 10 bases between. The CDR3 DNA is TGTGCCAGCAGCTCCCAAAACAGCAATGAGCAGTTCTTC. It codes for CASSSQNSNEQFF.

CDR3 loop: CASSQTEQGNQPQHF. Written as DNA, the CDR3 is TGCGCCAGCAGCCAAACAGAACAGGGAAACCAGCCCCAGCATTTT. V and J are TRBV4-3 and TRBJ1-5, with a weak D call TRBD1 (6 bases). With 2 bases removed from V and 7 bases from J, the gap between germline ends came to 15 bases. Germline V CDR1 and CDR2: LGHNA, YSLEER. This CDR3 is 15 amino acids long.

This chain uses TRBV9 with TRBJ1-2, with TRBD1 matching over 11 bases. This CDR3 has 17 amino acids. Trimming cost V 4 bases and J 3 bases; bases outside gene matches: 11. Germline V CDR1 and CDR2: SGDLS, YYNGEE. CDR3 loop: CASSSVLGQGAHYGYTF. For the CDR3, the DNA is TGTGCCAGCAGCTCAGTTTTAGGACAGGGGGCGCACTATGGCTACACCTTC.

This chain connects TRBV30 to TRBJ2-1; D may be TRBD1 (5 bases). CDR1 is GTSNPN and CDR2 is SVGIG in the germline V gene (reference sequence). This CDR3 comprises 12 residues. Trimming stripped 4 bases from V and 10 bases from J, with 14 bases between. DNA for the CDR3: TGTGCCTGGATCAGGGCCCCAAGAGAGCAGTTCTTC. The encoded protein is CAWIRAPREQFF.

The V call is TRBV5-1, the J call TRBJ1-4; D unresolved. Germline V gene lookup returns CDR1 SGHRS and CDR2 YFSETQ. V was shortened by 1 base and J by 0 bases, with 13 bases between the two germline ends. The CDR3 is 17 residues long. The CDR3 coding sequence is TGCGCCAGCAGCTTGTTCGGCAGCACCGCAACTAATGAAAAACTGTTTTTT. Encoded protein: CASSLFGSTATNEKLFF.

The rearrangement joins TRBV19 to TRBJ1-4, with 9 positions matching TRBD1. V lost 5 bases and J lost 8; bases outside the gene matches: 6. Germline V gene lookup returns CDR1 LNHDA and CDR2 SQIVND (reference sequence). The CDR3 length is 14 residues. The CDR3 loop reads CASSPGDRVEKLFF. The CDR3 bases are TGTGCCAGTAGTCCAGGGGACAGGGTGGAAAAACTGTTTTTT.

The gene calls are TRBV5-4 and TRBJ2-5; 9 nucleotides align to TRBD2. The CDR3 consists of 16 residues. CDR1 SGHNT and CDR2 YYREEE come from the germline V gene (reference sequence). With V trimmed by 2 bases and J by 5 bases, 10 bases remained unmatched. CDR3 protein: CASSFPGVAGEETQYF. Here the CDR3 DNA reads TGTGCCAGCAGCTTCCCCGGGGTAGCGGGGGAGGAGACCCAGTACTTC.

V and J are TRBV6-1 and TRBJ2-1; 7 positions agree with TRBD2. This CDR3 has 13 residues. With 4 bases clipped from V and 5 bases from J, the junction kept 2 bases outside the gene matches. CDR1 and CDR2 (germline): MNHNS, SASEGT. The CDR3 loop is CASSVGGDNEQFF. Here the CDR3 DNA reads TGTGCCAGCAGTGTGGGGGGGGACAATGAGCAGTTCTTC.

The V and J genes are TRBV11-2 and TRBJ2-1; TRBD2 agrees at 7 bases. Germline CDR1 SGHAT, CDR2 FQNNGV. This CDR3 spans 17 amino acids. V lost 0 bases, J lost 4 bases, and 9 bases stayed unmatched. CDR3 amino acids: CASSLDLGGEGYNEQFF. CDR3 nucleotide sequence: TGTGCCAGCAGCTTAGACCTTGGGGGGGAGGGTTACAATGAGCAGTTCTTC.

V gene TRBV6-1 combines with J gene TRBJ2-7; D uncertain. This CDR3 region has 13 residues. V was trimmed by 5 bases and J by 3 bases, leaving 11 bases between them. From germline, CDR1 is MNHNS and CDR2 SASEGT. The CDR3 region has the DNA TGTGCCAGCAGTAAAGGGCCGGTCTACGAGCAGTACTTC. As protein: CASSKGPVYEQYF.

The rearrangement joins TRBV7-2 to TRBJ1-2, with TRBD1 matching 11 bases. This CDR3 has 14 residues. Germline V gene data show CDR1 as SGHTA and CDR2 as FQGNSA. With 5 bases clipped from V and 5 bases from J, the junction kept 4 bases outside the gene matches. The CDR3 sequence is CASSRDRGSYGYTF. For the CDR3, the DNA is TGTGCCAGCAGCAGGGACAGGGGGAGTTATGGCTACACCTTC.

This clone was found once. The rearrangement links TRBV12-5 to TRBJ1-3; D is unclear. This CDR3 has 14 residues. Trimming removed 1 base at V and 1 base at J, with 5 bases between. Germline CDR1 reads LGHNT; CDR2 reads FRNRAP. CDR3 in amino acids: CASGLGRSGNTIYF. The CDR3 DNA follows: TGTGCTAGTGGTTTGGGGCGGTCTGGAAACACCATATATTTT.

J is TRBJ2-1 and V is TRBV4-3, with D unresolved. The V and J ends lost 0 bases and 3 bases respectively, with 9 bases between them. CDR3 length: 15 amino acids. The germline V gene has CDR1 LGHNA and CDR2 YSLEER. This CDR3 is CASSQEMGNYNEQFF. The CDR3 DNA follows: TGCGCCAGCAGCCAAGAAATGGGGAACTACAATGAGCAGTTCTTC.

The rearrangement joins TRBV18 to TRBJ1-1; 8 bases fit TRBD1. The length of the CDR3 is 13 residues. CDR1 KGHSH and CDR2 LQKENI come from the germline V gene. J lost 5 bases, V lost 5 bases, and 4 bases had no gene match. In nucleotides, the CDR3 is TGTGCCAGCTCAACTGGACAGGGAACTGAAGCTTTCTTT. The encoded protein is CASSTGQGTEAFF.

The chain joins TRBV4-2 to TRBJ2-3; 9 nucleotides line up with TRBD2. Germline lookup yields CDR1 LGHNA and CDR2 YNFKEQ. The CDR3 covers 15 residues. The V and J ends lost 2 bases and 4 bases, in that order; junction bases with no gene match: 4. The CDR3 sequence is CASSQSAGGADTQYF. The CDR3 region has the DNA TGTGCCAGCAGCCAAAGCGCGGGGGGGGCAGATACGCAGTATTTT.

This clone was found once. This chain joins TRBV29-1 and TRBJ2-7, with D unresolved. V lost 3 bases and J lost 3, with 6 bases in between. The length of the CDR3 is 11 residues. Germline V gives CDR1 SQVTM, CDR2 ANQGSEA. In nucleotides, the CDR3 is TGCAGCGTTGAGGGCAGCTACGAGCAGTACTTC. This translates into CSVEGSYEQYF.

The chain joins TRBV6-5 to TRBJ1-6; TRBD1 aligns across 7 bases. Germline loops: CDR1 MNHEY, CDR2 SVGAGI. The V gene end was trimmed by 10 bases and the J gene end by 7 bases; junction bases not matched to a gene: 13. The CDR3 covers 15 residues. The CDR3: CATLRTGGINSPLHF. CDR3 coding DNA: TGTGCCACGCTGCGGACAGGAGGCATCAATTCACCCCTCCACTTT.